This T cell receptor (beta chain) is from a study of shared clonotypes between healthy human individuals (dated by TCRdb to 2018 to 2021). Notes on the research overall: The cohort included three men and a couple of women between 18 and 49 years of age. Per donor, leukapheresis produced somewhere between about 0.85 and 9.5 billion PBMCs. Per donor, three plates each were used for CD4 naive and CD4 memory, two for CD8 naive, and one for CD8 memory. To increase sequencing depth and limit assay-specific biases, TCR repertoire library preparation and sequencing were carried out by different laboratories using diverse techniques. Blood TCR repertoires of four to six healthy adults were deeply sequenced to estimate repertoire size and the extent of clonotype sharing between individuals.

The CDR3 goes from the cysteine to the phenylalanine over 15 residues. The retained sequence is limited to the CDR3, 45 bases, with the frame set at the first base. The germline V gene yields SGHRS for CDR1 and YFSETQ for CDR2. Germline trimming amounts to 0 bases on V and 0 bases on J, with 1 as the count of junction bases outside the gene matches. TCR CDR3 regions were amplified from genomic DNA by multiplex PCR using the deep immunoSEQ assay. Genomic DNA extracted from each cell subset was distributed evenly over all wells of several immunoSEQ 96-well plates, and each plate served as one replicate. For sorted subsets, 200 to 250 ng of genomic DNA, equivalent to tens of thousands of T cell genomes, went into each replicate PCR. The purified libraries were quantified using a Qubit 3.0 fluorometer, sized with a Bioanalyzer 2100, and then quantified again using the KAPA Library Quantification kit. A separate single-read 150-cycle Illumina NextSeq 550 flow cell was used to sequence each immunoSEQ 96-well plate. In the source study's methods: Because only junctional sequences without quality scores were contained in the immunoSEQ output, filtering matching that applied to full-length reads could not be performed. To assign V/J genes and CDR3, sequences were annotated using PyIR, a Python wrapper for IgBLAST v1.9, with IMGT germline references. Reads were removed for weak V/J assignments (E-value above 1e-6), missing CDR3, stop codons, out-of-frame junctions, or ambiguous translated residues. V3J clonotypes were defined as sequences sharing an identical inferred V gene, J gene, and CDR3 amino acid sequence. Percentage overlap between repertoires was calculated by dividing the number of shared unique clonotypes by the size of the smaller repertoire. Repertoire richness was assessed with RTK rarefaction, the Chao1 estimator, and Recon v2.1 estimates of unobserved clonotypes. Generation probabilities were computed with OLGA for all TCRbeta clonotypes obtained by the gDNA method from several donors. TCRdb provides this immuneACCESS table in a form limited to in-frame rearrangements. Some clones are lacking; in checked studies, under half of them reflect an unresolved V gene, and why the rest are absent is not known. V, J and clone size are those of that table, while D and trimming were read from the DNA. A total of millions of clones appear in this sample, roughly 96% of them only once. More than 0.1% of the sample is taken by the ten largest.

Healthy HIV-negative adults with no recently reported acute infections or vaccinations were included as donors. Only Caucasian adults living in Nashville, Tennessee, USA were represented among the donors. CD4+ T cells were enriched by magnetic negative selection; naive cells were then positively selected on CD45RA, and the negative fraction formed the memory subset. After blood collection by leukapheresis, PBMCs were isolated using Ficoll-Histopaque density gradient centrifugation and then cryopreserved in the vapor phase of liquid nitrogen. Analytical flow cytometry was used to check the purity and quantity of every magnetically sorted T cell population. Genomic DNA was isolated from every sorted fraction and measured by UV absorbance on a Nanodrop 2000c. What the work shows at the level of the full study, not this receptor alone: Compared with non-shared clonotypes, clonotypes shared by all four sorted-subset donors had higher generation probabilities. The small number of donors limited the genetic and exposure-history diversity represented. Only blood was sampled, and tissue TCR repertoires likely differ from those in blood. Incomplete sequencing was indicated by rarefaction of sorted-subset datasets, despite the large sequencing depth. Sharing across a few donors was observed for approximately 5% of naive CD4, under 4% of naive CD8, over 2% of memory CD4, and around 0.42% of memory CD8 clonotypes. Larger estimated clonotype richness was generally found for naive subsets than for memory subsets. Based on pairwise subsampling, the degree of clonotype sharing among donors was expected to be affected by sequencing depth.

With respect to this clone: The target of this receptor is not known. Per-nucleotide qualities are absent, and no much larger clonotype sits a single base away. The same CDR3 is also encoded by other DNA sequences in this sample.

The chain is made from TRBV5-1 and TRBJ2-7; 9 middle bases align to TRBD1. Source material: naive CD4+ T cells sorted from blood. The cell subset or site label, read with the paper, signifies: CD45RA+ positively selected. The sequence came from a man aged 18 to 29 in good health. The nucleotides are TGCGCCAGCAGCTTGGAACAGGGGGCCTCCTACGAGCAGTACTTC. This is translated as CASSLEQGASYEQYF.